This T cell receptor beta chain was captured by sequencing in a study of PD-L1 blockade in urothelial cancer. Study summary: Peripheral blood specimens exhibited a median yield of approximately 150,000 T cells.

This clone was seen only a few times. Its target is unknown. Time point noted: pretreatment peripheral blood. Between 1 and 8 samples, pretreatment and on-treatment, were given by each patient. Germline V CDR1 and CDR2: WNHNN, SYGVQD (reference sequence). J gave up 6 bases and V 2 bases, and 15 bases lay outside the gene matches. CDR3 length: 18 residues. Study-level results: A pretreatment blood TCR clonality that fell below the median predicted better progression-free and overall survival.

TCRdb's copy holds only in-frame clones and misses some; the assay was immunoSEQ multiplex PCR. The data contain 50,000 to 75,000 clones, approximately 75% of them singletons. The receptor's source is a man between 65 and 80 years old with urothelial cancer. The rearrangement joins TRBV10-1 to TRBJ2-1; TRBD2 agrees at 8 bases. This sample comprised PBMCs, obtained around atezolizumab (anti-PD-L1) treatment. As DNA, the CDR3 is TGCGCCAGCAGTGAGCGGGGGGGAGCCCCTCCCCCCCGCAATGAGCAGTTCTTC. It specifies CASSERGGAPPPRNEQFF.